Following are 18 T cell receptor beta chains from one sample sequenced in a study of T-cell memory formation after mild COVID-19 (dated by TCRdb to 2020 to 2023). Library preparation employed 5' RACE. Sequenced using an Illumina NovaSeq 6000. TCRdb's own reprocessing of the public reads used fastp at Q25 and MiXCR and kept productive beta chains. Identical CDR3 protein sequences are pooled into one entry, listed with their most common genes and DNA. The sample records some 65,000 distinct CDR3 sequences, 16% of which are singletons. The biggest ten clones account for roughly 30% of the sample. Sequencing was done on a sample of PBMCs or a T cell subset sorted from them (not recorded which). These receptors were taken from an adult woman who had mild COVID-19 (a few samples of this study predate the infection). The sample titles of this study are shuffled in the database, so cell type and time point are left out; the donor was told from shared clones.

This chain connects TRBV5-1 to TRBJ1-1; D unresolved. This CDR3 is built from 12 residues. Deletions cut 0 bases from V and 3 bases from J, with 3 bases between. Germline assignment: CDR1 SGHRS and CDR2 YFSETQ. The CDR3 protein is CASSLADTEAFF. The CDR3 DNA is TGCGCCAGCAGCTTGGCGGACACTGAAGCTTTCTTT.

In DNA, the CDR3 is TGTGCCAGCAAAAAAACAGAGGCAACCAGGAGCGTCAATGAGCAGTTCTTC. It specifies CASKKTEATRSVNEQFF. The rearrangement links TRBV6-5 to TRBJ2-1, with D uncertain. This CDR3 region has 17 residues. Germline-derived CDR1 and CDR2 are MNHEY and SVGAGI. V shed 7 bases and J shed 6 bases, with 25 bases lying between them.

The table lists this clonotype with a few counts. This chain joins TRBV29-1 and TRBJ2-3; 7 bases fit TRBD2. The CDR3 consists of 13 residues. Germline values: CDR1 SQVTM, CDR2 ANQGSEA. The V and J ends lost 6 bases and 2 bases, in that order; junction bases with no gene match: 5. The chain's CDR3 is CSVGRGYTDTQYF. The CDR3 bases are TGCAGCGTGGGGCGGGGGTACACAGATACGCAGTATTTT.

This clonotype has ten or more counts. The chain uses TRBV7-9 and TRBJ2-7; maybe TRBD1 (5 bases). Trimming stripped 5 bases from V and 6 bases from J, with 17 bases between. There are 14 residues in the CDR3. Germline-derived CDR1 and CDR2 are SEHNR and FQNEAQ (reference sequence). The CDR3 coding sequence is TGTGCCAGCAGCCCAGAGAGTCAGGGTGCCGAGCAGTACTTC. Translation gives CASSPESQGAEQYF. Variable domain in full (rest from reference TRBV7-9 and TRBJ2-7): DTGVSQNPRHKITKRGQNVTFRCDPISEHNRLYWYRQTLGQGPEFLTYFQNEAQLEKSRLLSDRFSAERPKGSFSTLEIQRTEQGDSAMYLCASSPESQGAEQYFGPGTRLTVT.

The chain employs TRBV5-1 and TRBJ1-1; TRBD1 matches at 11 bases. Germline V gene lookup returns CDR1 SGHRS and CDR2 YFSETQ. The trim removed 4 bases at V and 5 bases at J, leaving 10 bases unmatched. This CDR3 is 16 amino acids long. The CDR3 nucleotides are TGCGCCAGCAGCCGGCCGGACAGGGGGCTTCGTACTGAAGCTTTCTTT. Protein sequence: CASSRPDRGLRTEAFF.

The table lists this clonotype with a few counts. This chain links TRBV5-6 with TRBJ2-7; TRBD1 aligns across 9 bases. The length of the CDR3 is 15 residues. Germline trimming cut 0 bases from V and 6 bases from J; bases unmatched to any gene: 7. CDR1 is SGHDT, CDR2 YYEEEE, per germline. CDR3 sequence (DNA): TGTGCCAGCAGCTTGGCCGGGACAGGGATCGGCGAGCAGTACTTC. Its protein is CASSLAGTGIGEQYF.

The V gene is TRBV7-9, the J gene TRBJ1-1; no definite D call. CDR1 and CDR2 from the germline V gene are SEHNR and FQNEAQ (reference sequence). CDR3 length equals 15 residues. V was cut by 5 bases and J by 2 bases, with 15 bases left in between. CDR3 region: CASSRLEGLNTEAFF. The DNA for the CDR3 is TGTGCCAGCAGCCGATTAGAGGGCTTAAACACTGAAGCTTTCTTT.

This rearrangement joins TRBV4-1 to TRBJ2-6; tentative D call: TRBD2 (5 bases). The CDR3 totals 16 residues. The germline CDR1 and CDR2 sequences are MGHRA and YSYEKL. V was shortened by 4 bases and J by 0 bases, with 10 bases between the two germline ends. This CDR3 reads CASSPYEGSGANVLTF. The CDR3 DNA reads as TGCGCCAGCAGCCCCTATGAGGGCTCTGGGGCCAACGTCCTGACTTTC.

This chain links TRBV5-1 with TRBJ2-1; 10 nucleotides match TRBD2. In germline, CDR1 is SGHRS, CDR2 YFSETQ. CDR3 length: 16 amino acids. Trimming at V came to 4 bases and at J to 8 bases, leaving 12 bases not matched to a gene. The CDR3 sequence: CASSLPTSGIWYEQFF. The CDR3 DNA sequence: TGCGCCAGCAGCCTGCCCACTAGCGGGATATGGTATGAGCAGTTCTTC.

CDR3 coding DNA: TGTGCCAGCAGCCAAGCGCCTCGAGCGGGAGTCGAGGCGGATACGCAGTATTTT. Its protein is CASSQAPRAGVEADTQYF. The V call is TRBV4-2, the J call TRBJ2-3, with TRBD2 matching 8 bases. Germline CDR1 reads LGHNA; CDR2 reads YNFKEQ. This CDR3 has 18 residues. The J segment lost 6 bases and the V segment lost 1 base, leaving 15 bases of the junction unmatched.

This clonotype showed up just a few times. Here the CDR3 DNA reads TGCGCCAGCAGCTTTGAGGGGGCCGAAGATACGCAGTATTTT. This sequence encodes CASSFEGAEDTQYF. This chain uses TRBV5-1 with TRBJ2-3; 7 bases match TRBD1. There are 14 residues in the CDR3. Germline V CDR1 and CDR2: SGHRS, YFSETQ. V shed 2 bases, J shed 5 bases, and the junction held 5 bases outside the gene matches.

CDR3 loop: CASSFSPGDGYTF. In DNA form, the CDR3 reads TGTGCCAGCAGTTTTTCTCCAGGGGATGGCTACACCTTC. The V call is TRBV12-3 or TRBV12-4, the J call TRBJ1-2; D possibly corresponds to TRBD1 (6 bases). V was clipped by 3 bases and J by 6 bases, with 11 bases between them. CDR3 length: 13 amino acids.

J is TRBJ2-7 and V is TRBV11-2; the D is unclear. The CDR3 totals 17 residues. Trimming pared 5 bases from V and 3 bases from J, leaving 23 bases between. Germline CDR1 SGHAT, CDR2 FQNNGV. The CDR3 here is CASSPYRVLNGDYEQYF. The DNA for the CDR3 is TGTGCCAGCAGCCCCTACAGAGTGCTGAACGGAGACTACGAGCAGTACTTC.

The chain is built from TRBV7-9 and TRBJ2-2, with no clear D. The CDR3 consists of 14 residues. Trimming stripped 2 bases from V and 6 bases from J, with 10 bases between. Germline values: CDR1 SEHNR, CDR2 FQNEAQ (reference sequence). CDR3 DNA sequence: TGTGCCAGCAGCTTAAGCACAGATCCCGGGGAGCTGTTTTTT. Protein sequence: CASSLSTDPGELFF.

The chain has TRBV5-1 and TRBJ2-6; D not resolved. The germline V and J ends were trimmed by 0 bases and 0 bases, with 4 bases remaining between them. Per the germline V gene, CDR1 is SGHRS and CDR2 is YFSETQ. The CDR3 spans 15 residues. CDR3 region: CASSLESSGANVLTF. CDR3 nucleotide sequence: TGCGCCAGCAGCTTGGAAAGCTCTGGGGCCAACGTCCTGACTTTC.

The J gene is TRBJ2-2, the V gene TRBV19; D is perhaps TRBD2 (5 bases). Germline loops: CDR1 LNHDA, CDR2 SQIVND (reference sequence). CDR3 length: 16 residues. V lost 4 bases and J 2 bases, leaving 14 bases between the germline ends. CDR3 bases: TGTGCCAGTAGTACTCAGACGGACTCCAACACCGGGGAGCTGTTTTTT. Amino acids: CASSTQTDSNTGELFF.

The V and J genes are TRBV9 and TRBJ2-7; D tentatively fits TRBD1 or TRBD2 (5 bases each). Germline lookup yields CDR1 SGDLS and CDR2 YYNGEE. The CDR3 has 16 residues. Trimming removed 4 bases at V and 7 bases at J, with 24 bases between. CDR3 region: CASSPPLGEVSGEQYF. The CDR3 DNA reads TGTGCCAGCAGCCCCCCATTGGGGGAAGTCAGTGGGGAGCAGTACTTC. Drawing the rest from reference TRBV9 and TRBJ2-7, the complete variable domain is DSGVTQTPKHLITATGQRVTLRCSPRSGDLSVYWYQQSLDQGLQFLIQYYNGEERAKGNILERFSAQQFPDLHSELNLSSLELGDSALYFCASSPPLGEVSGEQYFGPGTRLTVT.

V is TRBV7-9 and J is TRBJ1-2; no clear D gene. The CDR3 loop spans 12 amino acids. Germline values: CDR1 SEHNR, CDR2 FQNEAQ (reference sequence). Trimming removed 0 bases at V and 6 bases at J, with 5 bases between. CDR3 protein: CASSLAADGYTF. The CDR3 DNA reads as TGTGCCAGCAGCTTAGCGGCGGATGGCTACACCTTC.